This T cell receptor (beta chain) was profiled in a study of shared clonotypes between healthy human individuals. Study context: Three CD4 naive, three CD4 memory, two CD8 naive and one CD8 memory plate were used per donor.

TCRdb's table, derived via immunoSEQ multiplex PCR, lists solely in-frame clones and lacks some. Of roughly 2 million clones listed, around 96% are singletons. CDR3 size: 14 residues. The germline CDR1 and CDR2 sequences are SGHDN and FVKESK. With 2 bases clipped from V and 0 bases from J, the junction kept 0 bases outside the gene matches. The study, taken as a whole, reports: Clonotypes that were shared across a handful of donors made up 4% to 6% of naive CD4 clonotypes.

Naive-designated CD8 cells lacked CD45RO, were positively enriched for CCR7, and omitted terminally differentiated effector memory CD45RA+ cells. Of note for this clone: Its specificity is unknown. Within the sample, other DNA sequences also encode this same CDR3.

The chain joins TRBV14 to TRBJ2-7; TRBD1 matches at 8 bases. The material sequenced was naive CD8+ T cells sorted from blood. This receptor was identified in a young man in good health. CDR3 protein: CASSQTGGSYEQYF. CDR3 coding DNA: TGTGCCAGCAGCCAAACAGGGGGCTCCTACGAGCAGTACTTC.